This T cell receptor (beta chain) was identified in a study of OX40 agonist ivuxolimab in advanced cancers. Study-level results: CD4+ and CD8+ blood T cells expanded clonally by week 6 at 0.1 to 3.0 mg/kg. Low normalized T-cell clonal expansion was additionally recorded for some nonresponders. Expanded clones tended on average to be more numerous among CD8+ T cells than CD4+.

The V end was cut by 4 bases, the J end by 5 bases, with 17 bases between. Germline CDR1 MGHRA, CDR2 YSYEKL. The CDR3 is 16 amino acids. This clone has just one count. Its specificity is unknown. Assay: immunoSEQ multiplex PCR; the TCRdb copy retains only in-frame clones and omits some. Of over 45,000 clones listed, approximately 88% are singletons. This chain connects TRBV4-1 to TRBJ2-2, with TRBD2 as a possible D gene (6 bases). The clonotype comes from an adult with an advanced solid tumor such as melanoma, head and neck, liver or kidney cancer. The sample here was CD4+ or CD8+ T cells sorted from blood, taken in a trial of the OX40 agonist ivuxolimab. CDR3 loop: CASSRGHRRGTGELFF. DNA of the CDR3: TGCGCCAGCAGCCGTGGACATCGGAGGGGTACCGGGGAGCTGTTTTTT.